Listed here are 17 T cell receptor beta chains from one sample, sequenced in a study of tumour-infiltrating T cells in Burkitt lymphoma. Here immunoSEQ multiplex PCR was the method, and the copy in TCRdb shows in-frame clones only, minus some. Of about 15,000 clones listed, around 75% are singletons. Specimen: tumor tissue. Source of these receptors: a human donor with diffuse large B-cell lymphoma.

In its sample, this clone was seen a few times. The V gene is TRBV27, the J gene TRBJ1-1, with unresolved D. In germline, CDR1 is MNHEY, CDR2 SMNVEV (reference sequence). Trimming took off 0 bases at V and 1 base at J, with 6 bases between the two ends. CDR3 length equals 14 residues. In nucleotides, the CDR3 is TGTGCCAGCAGTTTATCGCACAGGAACACTGAAGCTTTCTTT. This codes for CASSLSHRNTEAFF.

This clone occurred a few times. This CDR3 reads CATLSGTEAFF. CDR3 sequence (DNA): TGTGCCACCCTTAGCGGGACTGAAGCTTTCTTT. The V gene is TRBV6-5, the J gene TRBJ1-1; D call uncertain. CDR1 MNHEY and CDR2 SVGAGI come from the germline V gene. Trimming stripped 10 bases from V and 5 bases from J, with 11 bases between. This CDR3 is built from 11 residues.

The V and J genes are TRBV19 and TRBJ1-2; unclear D gene. This CDR3 comprises 18 residues. V was shortened by 5 bases and J by 1 base, with 23 bases between the two germline ends. CDR1 and CDR2 (germline): LNHDA, SQIVND (reference sequence). The CDR3 is CASSPPRQSPVVNYGYTF. The CDR3 nucleotides are TGTGCCAGTAGTCCCCCAAGGCAGAGCCCAGTGGTTAACTATGGCTACACCTTC.

The rearrangement uses TRBV5-1 and TRBJ2-1; D remains unclear. Germline-derived CDR1 and CDR2 are SGHRS and YFSETQ. The CDR3 has 13 amino acids. Deletions cut 2 bases from V and 7 bases from J, with 10 bases between. The CDR3 coding sequence is TGCGCCAGCAGCTTTGGGGTCTTTAATGAGCAGTTCTTC. Encoded protein: CASSFGVFNEQFF.

This clone was picked up a small number of times. This chain's CDR3 is CASSQDRSDSGSYEQYV. CDR3 sequence (DNA): TGTGCCAGCAGCCAAGATAGGTCGGACTCGGGATCCTACGAGCAGTACGTC. The chain has TRBV14 and TRBJ2-7, with D maybe TRBD2 (5 bases). Trimming stripped 0 bases from V and 1 base from J, with 16 bases between. This CDR3 has 17 amino acids. CDR1 and CDR2 from the germline V gene are SGHDN and FVKESK.

The chain joins TRBV13 to TRBJ2-6, with TRBD1 identical over 7 bases. The CDR3 consists of 16 residues. The junction had 4 bases not matched to a gene; V was cut back by 5 bases and J by 0 bases. The V gene's germline CDR1 is PRHDT and CDR2 FYEKMQ (reference sequence). CDR3 amino acids: CASSTTGYSGANVLTF. The CDR3 DNA follows: TGTGCCAGCAGCACGACAGGGTACTCTGGGGCCAACGTCCTGACTTTC.

The rearrangement links TRBV11-2 to TRBJ1-1; D unresolved. Deletions cut 4 bases from V and 11 bases from J, with 14 bases between. The CDR3 has 12 residues. Per the germline V gene, CDR1 is SGHAT and CDR2 is FQNNGV. CDR3 region: CASSSSVLTAFF. DNA for the CDR3: TGTGCCAGCAGCTCCAGTGTCCTGACGGCTTTCTTT.

This chain joins TRBV7-9 and TRBJ2-2; the match to TRBD2 covers 12 bases. The ends lost 3 bases at V and 1 base at J; junction bases unmatched: 6. This CDR3 comprises 18 residues. Germline CDR1 and CDR2: SEHNR and FQNEAQ (reference sequence). The CDR3 DNA is TGTGCCAGCAGCTTTGGTACTAGCGGGAGGCAGAACACCGGGGAGCTGTTTTTT. This gives the protein CASSFGTSGRQNTGELFF. Full variable domain (rest looked up from reference TRBV7-9 and TRBJ2-2): DTGVSQNPRHKITKRGQNVTFRCDPISEHNRLYWYRQTLGQGPEFLTYFQNEAQLEKSRLLSDRFSAERPKGSFSTLEIQRTEQGDSAMYLCASSFGTSGRQNTGELFFGEGSRLTVL.

The rearrangement uses TRBV30 and TRBJ2-1, with 7 bases aligning to TRBD2. V trimming: 0 bases; J trimming: 9 bases; junction bases outside the gene matches: 5. CDR1 is GTSNPN, CDR2 SVGIG, per germline (reference sequence). This CDR3 spans 13 amino acids. The CDR3 protein is CAWSVRGDGEQFF. In DNA, the CDR3 is TGTGCCTGGAGTGTACGGGGGGACGGTGAGCAGTTCTTC.

The rearrangement joins TRBV10-1 to TRBJ1-1; TRBD1 aligns across 7 bases. V was pared by 2 bases and J by 2 bases, with 5 bases of the junction left unmatched. The CDR3 consists of 15 residues. CDR1 is WNHNN, CDR2 SYGVQD, per germline (reference sequence). CDR3 DNA: TGCGCCAGCAGTGAGAGGACAGGATTCAACACTGAAGCTTTCTTT. It codes for CASSERTGFNTEAFF.

The chain links TRBV5-1 to TRBJ1-2, with D perhaps matching TRBD1 (6 bases). V was shortened by 4 bases and J by 7 bases, with 11 bases between the two germline ends. The CDR3 runs to 12 residues. The germline gives CDR1 SGHRS, CDR2 YFSETQ. CDR3 protein: CASSTGQTGYTF. CDR3 nucleotides: TGCGCCAGCAGCACCGGACAGACTGGCTACACCTTC. The whole variable domain, filled in from reference TRBV5-1 and TRBJ1-2, reads KAGVTQTPRYLIKTRGQQVTLSCSPISGHRSVSWYQQTPGQGLQFLFEYFSETQRNKGNFPGRFSGRQFSNSRSEMNVSTLELGDSALYLCASSTGQTGYTFGSGTRLTVV.

V gene TRBV14 combines with J gene TRBJ1-2; TRBD1 might be the D (5 bases). The germline V and J ends were trimmed by 8 bases and 4 bases, with 14 bases remaining between them. The CDR3 runs to 13 residues. Germline CDR1 is SGHDN and CDR2 is FVKESK. The CDR3 loop reads CASRATGPYGYTF. The CDR3 region has the DNA TGTGCCAGCCGTGCCACAGGACCCTATGGCTACACCTTC.

This chain connects TRBV2 to TRBJ2-7, with 7 bases aligning to TRBD1. CDR1 and CDR2 (germline): SNHLY, FYNNEI. CDR3 length equals 13 residues. The J segment lost 2 bases and the V segment lost 6 bases, leaving 4 bases of the junction unmatched. CDR3 DNA: TGTGCCAGCAGGGGGGACAGTACCTACGAGCAGTACTTC. Translating gives CASRGDSTYEQYF.

The V gene is TRBV12-5, the J gene TRBJ1-2; unclear D gene. Germline V gives CDR1 LGHNT, CDR2 FRNRAP. V was shortened by 2 bases and J by 2 bases, with 3 bases between the two germline ends. The CDR3 spans 12 residues. CDR3 amino acids: CASGLSNYGYTF. CDR3 nucleotide sequence: TGTGCTAGTGGTTTGTCGAACTATGGCTACACCTTC.

The chain links TRBV6-5 to TRBJ2-1; D gene uncertain. Germline V gene sequence: CDR1 MNHEY, CDR2 SVGAGI. The CDR3 is 10 residues long. Deletions cut 3 bases from V and 10 bases from J, with 4 bases between. In DNA, the CDR3 is TGTGCCAGCAGTTATCCCGAGCAGTTCTTC. It translates to CASSYPEQFF.

The V call is TRBV10-3, the J call TRBJ1-2; D uncertain. The V gene lost 7 bases and the J gene lost 6 bases, with 6 bases spanning the gap. Per the germline V gene, CDR1 is ENHRY and CDR2 is SYGVKD. The CDR3 is 10 residues long. The CDR3 reads CAIMGDGYTF. The CDR3 bases are TGTGCCATCATGGGAGATGGCTACACCTTC.

CDR3 in amino acids: CASSPGTGQETQYF. The CDR3 DNA reads as TGTGCCAGCTCACCAGGGACAGGTCAAGAGACCCAGTACTTC. The J gene is TRBJ2-5, the V gene TRBV18; 8 bases are shared with TRBD1. Germline V gene data show CDR1 as KGHSH and CDR2 as LQKENI. Unmatched junction bases numbered 1, after V lost 2 bases and J lost 2 bases. This CDR3 region has 14 residues.